A single sample gave rise to the 32 T cell receptor beta chains below, sequenced in a study of OX40 agonist ivuxolimab in advanced cancers. Using immunoSEQ multiplex PCR, the repertoire was profiled, and TCRdb retains in-frame clones only, with some absent. The sample contains about 60,000 clones, about 90% of which appear only once. The material sequenced was CD4+ or CD8+ T cells sorted from blood, taken in a trial of the OX40 agonist ivuxolimab. Receptors were obtained from an adult with an advanced solid tumor such as melanoma, head and neck, liver or kidney cancer.

V and J are TRBV9 and TRBJ2-1; 11 nucleotides agree with TRBD2. Unmatched junction bases numbered 10, after V lost 3 bases and J lost 8 bases. The CDR3 is made up of 16 amino acids. Germline V gene data show CDR1 as SGDLS and CDR2 as YYNGEE. CDR3 residues: CASSAPGLAVLDEQFF. For the CDR3, the DNA is TGTGCCAGCAGCGCCCCGGGACTAGCGGTTTTAGATGAGCAGTTCTTC.

V and J are TRBV9 and TRBJ2-2; a weak D match, TRBD1 (5 bases). This CDR3 comprises 15 residues. In germline, CDR1 is SGDLS, CDR2 YYNGEE. V lost 4 bases, J lost 6 bases, and 16 bases lay in between. The CDR3 nucleotides read TGTGCCAGCAGCCCTGACAGTGGTGTAGCCGGGGAGCTGTTTTTT. As protein: CASSPDSGVAGELFF.

This chain joins TRBV7-8 and TRBJ2-5, with D possibly matching TRBD1 (6 bases). V lost 3 bases to trimming and J lost 7 bases, with 15 bases between them. The CDR3 length is 14 residues. Looked up from germline, CDR1 is SGHVS and CDR2 is FQNEAQ. The DNA of the CDR3 is TGTGCCAGCAGCTTTACAACAGGGTTGGTGACCCAGTACTTC. Amino acids: CASSFTTGLVTQYF.

The sample holds one count of this clone. The chain joins TRBV30 to TRBJ1-4; perhaps TRBD1 as D (6 bases). V lost 1 base and J lost 6, with 6 bases in between. Germline V CDR1 and CDR2: GTSNPN, SVGIG (reference sequence). The CDR3 contains 12 residues. CDR3 sequence reads: CAWSEGDEKLFF. In nucleotides, the CDR3 is TGTGCCTGGAGTGAGGGGGATGAAAAACTGTTTTTT.

The rearrangement uses TRBV2 and TRBJ1-5, with TRBD1 matching 11 bases. V was pared by 2 bases and J by 7 bases, with 4 bases of the junction left unmatched. Looked up from germline, CDR1 is SNHLY and CDR2 is FYNNEI. This CDR3 spans 15 amino acids. Here the CDR3 DNA reads TGTGCCAGCAGTGAAAGGGACAGGGGGGTACAGCCCCAGCATTTT. This encodes CASSERDRGVQPQHF.

The CDR3 DNA sequence: TGCGCCAGCAGCTTGAAGGGCACTAATGAAAAACTGTTTTTT. Translated: CASSLKGTNEKLFF. This chain uses TRBV5-1 with TRBJ1-4; D call uncertain. The CDR3 covers 14 residues. V lost 1 base, J lost 2 bases, and 6 bases lay in between. Germline-derived CDR1 and CDR2 are SGHRS and YFSETQ.

The sample holds one count of this clone. The V call is TRBV7-3, the J call TRBJ2-5, with D perhaps TRBD1 or TRBD2 (5 bases each). The CDR3 sequence is 14 residues long. Germline assignment: CDR1 SGHTA and CDR2 FQGTGA. V gave up 5 bases and J gave up 3 bases, with 13 bases separating them. CDR3 in amino acids: CASSPTGLKETQYF. CDR3 nucleotide sequence: TGTGCCAGCAGCCCGACGGGGCTTAAAGAGACCCAGTACTTC. The full variable domain, in which reference TRBV7-3 and TRBJ2-5 provide the parts outside the CDR3, is GAGVSQTPSNKVTEKGKYVELRCDPISGHTALYWYRQSLGQGPEFLIYFQGTGAADDSGLPNDRFFAVRPEGSVSTLKIQRTERGDSAVYLCASSPTGLKETQYFGPGTRLLVL.

This chain joins TRBV30 and TRBJ2-3; 13 bases agree with TRBD2. V shed 3 bases and J 6 bases; nucleotides not matched to a gene: 12. The CDR3 length is 17 residues. From germline, CDR1 is GTSNPN and CDR2 SVGIG (reference sequence). The CDR3: CAWRDSGLAGVADTQYF. DNA for the CDR3: TGTGCCTGGAGGGATTCCGGACTAGCGGGAGTAGCGGATACGCAGTATTTT.

J is TRBJ1-4 and V is TRBV6-6; D remains ambiguous. V was trimmed by 5 bases and J by 8 bases, leaving 6 bases between them. The length of the CDR3 is 11 residues. Looked up from germline, CDR1 is MNHNY and CDR2 is SVGAGI (reference sequence). The CDR3: CASSPGEKLFF. The CDR3 DNA reads as TGTGCCAGCAGTCCCGGGGAAAAACTGTTTTTT.

V is TRBV15 and J is TRBJ2-7; 9 bases align to TRBD1. Germline V gives CDR1 LNHNV, CDR2 YYDKDF (reference sequence). This CDR3 is 16 amino acids long. The V segment lost 2 bases and the J segment 4 bases; nucleotides outside the gene matches: 9. The chain's CDR3 is CATSRSQGAVGYEQYF. The CDR3 region has the DNA TGTGCCACCAGCAGATCACAGGGGGCGGTTGGGTACGAGCAGTACTTC. Full variable domain (rest looked up from reference TRBV15 and TRBJ2-7): DAMVIQNPRYQVTQFGKPVTLSCSQTLNHNVMYWYQQKSSQAPKLLFHYYDKDFNNEADTPDNFQSRRPNTSFCFLDIRSPGLGDTAMYLCATSRSQGAVGYEQYFGPGTRLTVT.

The chain combines TRBV6-6 with TRBJ1-5; no firm D call. V lost 4 bases and J lost 7, with 8 bases in between. This CDR3 is 12 amino acids long. Per germline, CDR1 MNHNY and CDR2 SVGAGI (reference sequence). Here the CDR3 reads CASSSAYQPQHF. The CDR3 coding sequence is TGTGCCAGCAGTTCGGCATACCAGCCCCAGCATTTT.

The chain has TRBV5-5 and TRBJ2-7, with TRBD1 identical over 9 bases. V shed 3 bases, J shed 3 bases, and the junction held 7 bases outside the gene matches. CDR1 is SGHKS, CDR2 YYEKEE, per germline (reference sequence). CDR3 size: 15 residues. CDR3 amino acids: CASSYNPGQGYEQYF. The CDR3, as DNA: TGTGCCAGCAGCTATAATCCGGGACAGGGCTACGAGCAGTACTTC.

This rearrangement joins TRBV7-2 to TRBJ1-5; 7 bases align to TRBD1. The junction had 4 bases not matched to a gene; V was cut back by 5 bases and J by 3 bases. CDR3 length equals 14 residues. Germline V lookup: CDR1 SGHTA, CDR2 FQGNSA. The CDR3 region is CASSPQGNNQPQHF. In DNA form, the CDR3 reads TGTGCCAGCAGCCCACAGGGGAACAATCAGCCCCAGCATTTT.

The V and J genes are TRBV6-5 and TRBJ1-2, with 8 nucleotides matching TRBD1. The trim removed 0 bases at V and 4 bases at J, leaving 4 bases unmatched. Germline V gene data show CDR1 as MNHEY and CDR2 as SVGAGI. The CDR3 totals 15 residues. The CDR3 DNA reads as TGTGCCAGCAGTTACTCTATTGACAGGGGCTATGGCTACACCTTC. It translates to CASSYSIDRGYGYTF.

V is TRBV7-9 and J is TRBJ1-1, with D possibly matching TRBD1 (5 bases). This CDR3 comprises 17 residues. From germline, CDR1 is SEHNR and CDR2 FQNEAQ (reference sequence). The ends were cut back, 9 bases at V and 1 base at J, with 24 bases in the middle. The CDR3: CASRMLWGGVPNTEAFF. The CDR3 DNA reads as TGTGCCAGTAGAATGTTGTGGGGCGGGGTTCCGAACACTGAAGCTTTCTTT.

This rearrangement joins TRBV5-4 to TRBJ2-7; unclear D gene. This CDR3 spans 15 amino acids. Trimming shortened V by 0 bases and J by 5 bases, and 15 bases separated the two germline ends. Germline values: CDR1 SGHNT, CDR2 YYREEE (reference sequence). The CDR3 DNA reads TGTGCCAGCAGCTTGGGTCAAGGGTTTTCGGACGAGCAGTACTTC. This encodes CASSLGQGFSDEQYF.

The V gene is TRBV7-3, the J gene TRBJ2-1, with 8 bases lining up with TRBD2. The V segment lost 2 bases and the J segment 3 bases; nucleotides outside the gene matches: 9. The germline V gene encodes CDR1 SGHTA and CDR2 FQGTGA. This CDR3 is built from 17 residues. The CDR3 is CASSLRTSPSFYNEQFF. The CDR3 DNA reads as TGTGCCAGCAGCTTACGGACTAGCCCATCCTTCTACAATGAGCAGTTCTTC.

The rearrangement uses TRBV5-1 and TRBJ2-3; D perhaps matches TRBD2 (6 bases). The CDR3 extends over 15 amino acids. With 0 bases removed from V and 3 bases from J, the gap between germline ends came to 11 bases. Germline V CDR1 and CDR2: SGHRS, YFSETQ. The CDR3 here is CASSLVEGTTDTQYF. The CDR3, as DNA: TGCGCCAGCAGCTTGGTGGAGGGCACGACAGATACGCAGTATTTT. The full variable domain, in which reference TRBV5-1 and TRBJ2-3 provide the parts outside the CDR3, is KAGVTQTPRYLIKTRGQQVTLSCSPISGHRSVSWYQQTPGQGLQFLFEYFSETQRNKGNFPGRFSGRQFSNSRSEMNVSTLELGDSALYLCASSLVEGTTDTQYFGPGTRLTVL.

The J gene is TRBJ2-7, the V gene TRBV6-6, with TRBD1 identical over 8 bases. This CDR3 is 14 amino acids long. CDR1 and CDR2 (germline): MNHNY, SVGAGI (reference sequence). V shed 3 bases, J shed 6 bases, and the junction held 7 bases outside the gene matches. The CDR3 nucleotides read TGTGCCAGCAGTTATCAGGGGGCCGCGTCCGAGCAGTACTTC. Amino acid sequence: CASSYQGAASEQYF.

This chain joins TRBV13 and TRBJ2-3; 9 nucleotides line up with TRBD1. V lost 5 bases, J lost 1 base, and 1 base stayed unmatched. The CDR3 extends over 14 amino acids. Germline values: CDR1 PRHDT, CDR2 FYEKMQ (reference sequence). The CDR3 DNA is TGTGCCAGCAGCCGGACAGGGGGCACAGATACGCAGTATTTT. As protein: CASSRTGGTDTQYF.

The chain is built from TRBV6-5 and TRBJ2-1; TRBD1 is a possible D gene (5 bases). Trimming took off 0 bases at V and 8 bases at J, with 14 bases between the two ends. Germline CDR1 is MNHEY and CDR2 is SVGAGI. The CDR3 runs 15 residues. The CDR3 reads CASSYSGRLGDEQFF. CDR3 coding DNA: TGTGCCAGCAGTTACTCAGGCAGGCTAGGGGATGAGCAGTTCTTC.

CDR3 region: CATQTGLAKNIQYF. DNA of the CDR3: TGTGCCACCCAGACGGGCTTAGCCAAAAACATTCAGTACTTC. This sequence joins TRBV2 and TRBJ2-4; D gene ambiguous. Trimming pared 10 bases from V and 0 bases from J, leaving 13 bases between. The CDR3 loop spans 14 amino acids. Germline values: CDR1 SNHLY, CDR2 FYNNEI.

This clone occurred a few times. An end of the junction differs from the germline gene, which may be a read error. The genes are TRBV5-6 and TRBJ2-1, with TRBD2 matching 11 bases. The V gene's germline CDR1 is SGHDT and CDR2 YYEEEE. The CDR3 totals 17 residues. Here the CDR3 reads CASSHFLTSGNANEQFF. DNA of the CDR3: TGCGCCAGCAGCCACTTTCTGACTAGCGGGAATGCGAATGAGCAGTTCTTC.

This rearrangement joins TRBV2 to TRBJ1-5; D not certain. Germline V gene lookup returns CDR1 SNHLY and CDR2 FYNNEI. The CDR3 has 14 residues. V lost 6 bases, J lost 4 bases, and 13 bases lay in between. As DNA, the CDR3 is TGTGCCAGCAGATCGCGCGGAATGAATCAGCCCCAGCATTTT. Amino acid sequence: CASRSRGMNQPQHF.

V usage is TRBV19 and J usage is TRBJ2-7; 10 positions agree with TRBD2. CDR3 length: 14 residues. Germline trimming cut 8 bases from V and 2 bases from J; bases unmatched to any gene: 6. Per the germline V gene, CDR1 is LNHDA and CDR2 is SQIVND (reference sequence). The CDR3: CASGWTSGAYEQYF. The CDR3 DNA is TGTGCCAGTGGTTGGACTAGCGGAGCCTACGAGCAGTACTTC. Full variable domain (outside the CDR3, taken from reference TRBV19 and TRBJ2-7): DGGITQSPKYLFRKEGQNVTLSCEQNLNHDAMYWYRQDPGQGLRLIYYSQIVNDFQKGDIAEGYSVSREKKESFPLTVTSAQKNPTAFYLCASGWTSGAYEQYFGPGTRLTVT.

This chain connects TRBV15 to TRBJ2-7, with 10 positions matching TRBD2. The CDR3 is 15 residues long. The germline CDR1 and CDR2 sequences are LNHNV and YYDKDF (reference sequence). V trimming: 5 bases; J trimming: 3 bases; junction bases outside the gene matches: 7. CDR3 protein: CATSGGSSGGYEQYF. The CDR3 DNA follows: TGTGCCACCAGCGGCGGATCTAGCGGGGGCTACGAGCAGTACTTC.

This chain joins TRBV28 and TRBJ2-7; 10 bases fit TRBD1. There are 18 residues in the CDR3. Germline assignment: CDR1 MDHEN and CDR2 SYDVKM. Unmatched junction bases numbered 15, after V lost 2 bases and J lost 5 bases. In DNA form, the CDR3 reads TGTGCCAGCAGTTTACCGACCATATCGTGGGACAGGGGCCACGAGCAGTACTTC. It translates to CASSLPTISWDRGHEQYF.

The chain has TRBV6-6 and TRBJ1-2; TRBD1 might be the D (5 bases). Trimming stripped 8 bases from V and 8 bases from J, with 12 bases between. The CDR3 contains 11 residues. Per the germline V gene, CDR1 is MNHNY and CDR2 is SVGAGI (reference sequence). The CDR3 reads CASGGGSGYTF. Here the CDR3 DNA reads TGTGCCAGCGGGGGGGGAAGCGGCTACACCTTC.

The chain joins TRBV7-9 to TRBJ1-1, with D unclear. Germline-derived CDR1 and CDR2 are SEHNR and FQNEAQ (reference sequence). The CDR3 loop spans 13 amino acids. Trimming cost V 1 base and J 8 bases, with 11 bases left between them. CDR3 loop: CASSLGAVTEAFF. The CDR3 region has the DNA TGTGCCAGCAGCTTAGGGGCGGTTACCGAAGCTTTCTTT. The full variable domain, rest sourced from reference TRBV7-9 and TRBJ1-1, is DTGVSQNPRHKITKRGQNVTFRCDPISEHNRLYWYRQTLGQGPEFLTYFQNEAQLEKSRLLSDRFSAERPKGSFSTLEIQRTEQGDSAMYLCASSLGAVTEAFFGQGTRLTVV.

This sequence joins TRBV4-1 and TRBJ2-7, with D possibly being TRBD1 (5 bases). Germline CDR1 and CDR2: MGHRA and YSYEKL. The CDR3 length is 16 residues. Trimming stripped 0 bases from V and 3 bases from J, with 15 bases between. The CDR3 DNA sequence: TGCGCCAGCAGCCAAGAGGGAAGGGGCCGCCACTACGAGCAGTACTTC. It yields the protein CASSQEGRGRHYEQYF.

CDR3 residues: CASSYPMGANTGELFF. The CDR3 DNA sequence: TGTGCCAGCAGCTATCCGATGGGAGCGAACACCGGGGAGCTGTTTTTT. The chain employs TRBV5-8 and TRBJ2-2, with D maybe TRBD2 (5 bases). Germline CDR1 and CDR2: SGHTS and YDEGEE. This CDR3 has 16 amino acids. V was pared by 3 bases and J by 0 bases, with 12 bases between.

This clone was detected once. The J gene is TRBJ2-2, the V gene TRBV19; 7 bases line up with TRBD2. Losses at the gene ends were 2 bases for V and 4 bases for J; bases not matched to a gene: 10. CDR1 is LNHDA, CDR2 SQIVND, per germline (reference sequence). The CDR3 has 17 residues. CDR3: CASSISVAAGVTGELFF. CDR3 nucleotide sequence: TGTGCCAGTAGTATATCGGTTGCGGCGGGAGTCACCGGGGAGCTGTTTTTT.